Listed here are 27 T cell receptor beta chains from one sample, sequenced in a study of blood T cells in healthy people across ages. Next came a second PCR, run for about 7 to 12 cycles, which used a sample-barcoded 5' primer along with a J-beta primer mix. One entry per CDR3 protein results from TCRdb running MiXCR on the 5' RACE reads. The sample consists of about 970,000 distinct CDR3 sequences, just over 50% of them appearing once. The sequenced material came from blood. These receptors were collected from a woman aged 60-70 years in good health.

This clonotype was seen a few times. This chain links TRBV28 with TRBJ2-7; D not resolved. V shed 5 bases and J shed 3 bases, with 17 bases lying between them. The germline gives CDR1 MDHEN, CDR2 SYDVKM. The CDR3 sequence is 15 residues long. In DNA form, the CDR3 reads TGTGCCAGCAGTCTGGCCTCCTTGATATACTACGAGCAGTACTTC. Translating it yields CASSLASLIYYEQYF.

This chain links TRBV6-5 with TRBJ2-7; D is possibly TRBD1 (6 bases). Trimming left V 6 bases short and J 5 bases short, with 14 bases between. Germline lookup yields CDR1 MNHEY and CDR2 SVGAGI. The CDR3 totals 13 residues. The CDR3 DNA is TGTGCCAGCAGGGCCAGGGGAGAAGACGAGCAGTACTTC. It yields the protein CASRARGEDEQYF.

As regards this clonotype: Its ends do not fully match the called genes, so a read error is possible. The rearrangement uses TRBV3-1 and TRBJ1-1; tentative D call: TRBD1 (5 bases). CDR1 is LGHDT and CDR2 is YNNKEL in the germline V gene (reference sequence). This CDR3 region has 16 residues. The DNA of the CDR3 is TGTGCCAGCAGCCAAGATACGGGGCGGATGAACCCTGAAGCTTTCTTT. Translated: CASSQDTGRMNPEAFF.

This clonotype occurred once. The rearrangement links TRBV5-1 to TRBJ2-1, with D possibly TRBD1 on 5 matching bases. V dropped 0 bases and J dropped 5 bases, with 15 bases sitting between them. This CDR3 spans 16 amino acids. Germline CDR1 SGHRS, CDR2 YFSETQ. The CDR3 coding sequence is TGCGCCAGCAGCTTGGGCAGGGTACACCCCCACAATGAGCAGTTCTTC. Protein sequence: CASSLGRVHPHNEQFF.

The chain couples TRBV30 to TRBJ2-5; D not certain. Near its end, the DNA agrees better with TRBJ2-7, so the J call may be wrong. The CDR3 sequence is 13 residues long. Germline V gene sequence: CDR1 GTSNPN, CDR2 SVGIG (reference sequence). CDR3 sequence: CAWSPDEDREQYF. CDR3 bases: TGTGCCTGGAGCCCTGATGAGGATCGCGAGCAGTACTTC.

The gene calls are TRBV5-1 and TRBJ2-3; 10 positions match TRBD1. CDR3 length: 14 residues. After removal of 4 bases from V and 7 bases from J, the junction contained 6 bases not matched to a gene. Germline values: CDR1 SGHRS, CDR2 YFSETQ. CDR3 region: CASSPGQGGYTQYF. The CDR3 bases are TGCGCCAGCAGCCCTGGACAGGGGGGTTATACGCAGTATTTT.

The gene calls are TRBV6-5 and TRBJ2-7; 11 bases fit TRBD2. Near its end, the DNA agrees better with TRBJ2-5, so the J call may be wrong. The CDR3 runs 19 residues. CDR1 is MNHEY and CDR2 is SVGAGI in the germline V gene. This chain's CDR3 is CASSYVEDGALAGGETQYF. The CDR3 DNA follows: TGTGCCAGCAGTTACGTGGAGGACGGGGCTTTAGCGGGAGGGGAGACCCAGTACTTC.

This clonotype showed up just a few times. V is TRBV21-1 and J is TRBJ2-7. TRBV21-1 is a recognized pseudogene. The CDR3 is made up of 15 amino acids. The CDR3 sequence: CASSKGGGWSYEQYF. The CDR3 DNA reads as TGTGCCAGCAGCAAAGGTGGCGGATGGTCCTACGAGCAGTACTTC.

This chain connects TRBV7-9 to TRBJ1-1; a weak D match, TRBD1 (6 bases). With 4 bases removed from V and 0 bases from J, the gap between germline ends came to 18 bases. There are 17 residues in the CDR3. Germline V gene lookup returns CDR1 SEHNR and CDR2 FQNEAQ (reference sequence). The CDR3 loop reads CASSSPKQGLMNTEAFF. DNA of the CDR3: TGTGCCAGCAGCTCCCCAAAACAGGGTTTGATGAACACTGAAGCTTTCTTT.

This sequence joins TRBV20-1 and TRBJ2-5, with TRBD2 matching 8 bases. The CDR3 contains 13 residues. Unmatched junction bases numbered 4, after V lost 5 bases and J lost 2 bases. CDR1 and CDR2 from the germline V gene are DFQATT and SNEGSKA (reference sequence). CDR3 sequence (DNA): TGCAGTGCTGTAGCGGGAATTCAAGAGACCCAGTACTTC. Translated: CSAVAGIQETQYF.

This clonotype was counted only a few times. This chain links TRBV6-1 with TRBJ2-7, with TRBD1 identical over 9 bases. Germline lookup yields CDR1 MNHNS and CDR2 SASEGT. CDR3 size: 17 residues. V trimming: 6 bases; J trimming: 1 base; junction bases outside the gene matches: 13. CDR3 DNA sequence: TGTGCCAGCAGCTTGAAGTTTTCCGGGACAGGGTCCTACGAGCAGTACTTC. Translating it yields CASSLKFSGTGSYEQYF.

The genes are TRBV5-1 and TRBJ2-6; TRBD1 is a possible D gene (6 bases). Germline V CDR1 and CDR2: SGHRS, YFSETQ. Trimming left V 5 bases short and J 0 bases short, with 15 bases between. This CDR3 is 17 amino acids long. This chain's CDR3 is CASRGTLAISGANVLTF. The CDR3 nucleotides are TGCGCCAGCAGGGGGACATTGGCAATCTCTGGGGCCAACGTCCTGACTTTC.

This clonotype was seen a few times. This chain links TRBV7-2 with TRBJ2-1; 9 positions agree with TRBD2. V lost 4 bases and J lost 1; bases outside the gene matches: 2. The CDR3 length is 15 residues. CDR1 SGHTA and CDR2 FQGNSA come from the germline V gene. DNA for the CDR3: TGTGCCAGCAGCTATCTAGCGGGATCCTACAATGAGCAGTTCTTC. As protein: CASSYLAGSYNEQFF.

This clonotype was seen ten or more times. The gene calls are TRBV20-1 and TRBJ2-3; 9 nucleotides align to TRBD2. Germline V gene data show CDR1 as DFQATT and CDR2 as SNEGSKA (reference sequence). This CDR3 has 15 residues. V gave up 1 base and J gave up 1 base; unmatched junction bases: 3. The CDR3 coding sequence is TGCAGTGCTAGAGGTCGACTAGCGGGCACAGATACGCAGTATTTT. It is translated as CSARGRLAGTDTQYF.

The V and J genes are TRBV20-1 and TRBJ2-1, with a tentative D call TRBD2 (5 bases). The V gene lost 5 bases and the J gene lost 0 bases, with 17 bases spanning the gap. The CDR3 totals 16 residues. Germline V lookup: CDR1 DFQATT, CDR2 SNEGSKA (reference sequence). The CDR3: CSALPVFGISYNEQFF. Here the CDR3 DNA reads TGCAGTGCTCTACCCGTTTTCGGGATCTCCTACAATGAGCAGTTCTTC.

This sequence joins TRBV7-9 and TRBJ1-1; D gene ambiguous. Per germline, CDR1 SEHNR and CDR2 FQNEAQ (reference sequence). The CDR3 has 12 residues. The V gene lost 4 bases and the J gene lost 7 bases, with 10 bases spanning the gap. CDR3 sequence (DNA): TGTGCCAGCAGCTACGGACGGGGTGAAGCTTTCTTT. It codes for CASSYGRGEAFF.

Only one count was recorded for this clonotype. The CDR3: CASSDLRGTEAFF. CDR3 DNA sequence: TGTGCCAGCAGCGACCTTCGGGGGACTGAAGCTTTCTTT. The chain recombines TRBV6-2 or TRBV6-3 with TRBJ1-1; tentative D call: TRBD1 (5 bases). The CDR3 is 13 amino acids. Per germline, CDR1 MNHEY and CDR2 SVGEGT. V lost 6 bases to trimming and J lost 5 bases, with 13 bases between them.

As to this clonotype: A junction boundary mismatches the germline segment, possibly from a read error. The CDR3 reads CANSDTTRGHHEQFF. CDR3 bases: TGCGCCAACAGTGACACGACTAGGGGCCACCATGAGCAGTTCTTC. The rearrangement joins TRBV10-2 to TRBJ2-1; D is possibly TRBD2 (6 bases). The CDR3 runs to 15 residues. Looked up from germline, CDR1 is WSHSY and CDR2 is SAAADI.

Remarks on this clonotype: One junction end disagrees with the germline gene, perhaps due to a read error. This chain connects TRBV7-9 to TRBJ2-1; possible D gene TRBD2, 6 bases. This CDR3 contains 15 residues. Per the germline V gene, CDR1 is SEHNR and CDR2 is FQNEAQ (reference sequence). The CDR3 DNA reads TGTGCCAGCAGCTTATCCGGGAGTACCTACGATGAGCAGTTCTTC. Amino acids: CASSLSGSTYDEQFF.

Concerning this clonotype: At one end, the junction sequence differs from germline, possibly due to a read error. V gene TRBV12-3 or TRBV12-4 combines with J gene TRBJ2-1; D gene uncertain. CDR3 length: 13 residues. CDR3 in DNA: TGTGCCGGCAGTTTAGTTCGGGTCCATGAGCAGTTCTTC. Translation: CAGSLVRVHEQFF.

The CDR3 sequence: CSAASPDSYNEKLFF. The CDR3 DNA reads as TGCAGTGCAGCAAGCCCGGACAGTTACAATGAAAAACTGTTTTTT. V and J are TRBV20-1 and TRBJ1-4; perhaps TRBD1 as D (6 bases). Germline V gives CDR1 DFQATT, CDR2 SNEGSKA (reference sequence). Trimming stripped 6 bases from V and 5 bases from J, with 19 bases between. CDR3 length equals 15 residues.

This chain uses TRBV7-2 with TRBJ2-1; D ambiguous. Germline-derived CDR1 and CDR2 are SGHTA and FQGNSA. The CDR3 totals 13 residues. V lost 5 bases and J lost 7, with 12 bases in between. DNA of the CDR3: TGTGCCAGCAGCGTACGTAGTCGAAATGAGCAGTTCTTC. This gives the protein CASSVRSRNEQFF.

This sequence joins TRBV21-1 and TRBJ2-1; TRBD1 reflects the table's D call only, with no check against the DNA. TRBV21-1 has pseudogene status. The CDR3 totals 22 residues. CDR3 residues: CASSKGEEKGHIREGLYNEQFF. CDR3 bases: TGTGCCAGCAGCAAAGGGGAGGAAAAGGGACACATACGAGAGGGGCTTTACAATGAGCAGTTCTTC.

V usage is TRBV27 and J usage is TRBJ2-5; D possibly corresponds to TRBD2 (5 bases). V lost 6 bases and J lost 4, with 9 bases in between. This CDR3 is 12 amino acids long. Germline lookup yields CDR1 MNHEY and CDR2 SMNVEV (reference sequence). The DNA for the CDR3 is TGTGCCAGCAGAAATCGGGGAGAGACCCAGTACTTC. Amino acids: CASRNRGETQYF.

The CDR3 region is CATTESEGAAFF. CDR3 DNA sequence: TGTGCCACTACTGAATCCGAAGGCGCTGCTTTCTTT. The chain couples TRBV7-9 to TRBJ1-1, with D unclear. V gave up 10 bases and J gave up 11 bases, with 20 bases separating them. The CDR3 loop spans 12 amino acids. Germline-derived CDR1 and CDR2 are SEHNR and FQNEAQ (reference sequence).

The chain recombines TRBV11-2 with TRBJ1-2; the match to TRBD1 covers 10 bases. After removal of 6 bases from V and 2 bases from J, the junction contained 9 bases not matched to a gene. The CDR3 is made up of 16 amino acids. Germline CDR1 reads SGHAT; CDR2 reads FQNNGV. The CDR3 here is CASRRDRGVLNYGYTF. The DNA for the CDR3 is TGTGCCAGCAGACGGGACAGGGGAGTACTCAACTATGGCTACACCTTC.

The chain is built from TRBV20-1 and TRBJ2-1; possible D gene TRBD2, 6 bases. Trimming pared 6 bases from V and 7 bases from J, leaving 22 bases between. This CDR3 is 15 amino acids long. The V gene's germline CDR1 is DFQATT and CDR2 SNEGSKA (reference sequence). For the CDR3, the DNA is TGCAGTGCCGGACTTGCGGGGAGGAAATCGAATGAGCAGTTCTTC. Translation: CSAGLAGRKSNEQFF.